This passage covers 8 T cell receptor beta chains from one sample sequenced in a study of T cells in Graves' hyperthyroidism and ophthalmopathy. RNA transcripts served as the template for amplifying TCR beta CDR3 regions. The HTBI set primed first-round TCR CDR3 RT-PCR. MiXCR, applied by TCRdb to the multiplex PCR reads, yields one record per CDR3 protein. The sample has some 460,000 distinct CDR3 sequences; approximately 14% are singletons. Specimen: blood. These receptor sequences come from a woman between 18 and 29 years old with Graves' hyperthyroidism.

This clonotype was observed a few times. The chain has TRBV10-2 and TRBJ1-2; 9 nucleotides align to TRBD1. Germline lookup yields CDR1 WSHSY and CDR2 SAAADI. This CDR3 spans 17 amino acids. Trimming cost V 3 bases and J 4 bases; bases outside gene matches: 12. CDR3 DNA sequence: TGCGCCAGCAGTGAATTGCCAACCGGGACAGGGTTCTATGGCTACACCTTC. This gives the protein CASSELPTGTGFYGYTF.

The sample holds a few counts of this clonotype. The chain couples TRBV6-1 to TRBJ2-5; D perhaps matches TRBD1 (6 bases). V was pared by 6 bases and J by 0 bases, with 11 bases between. The CDR3 loop spans 14 amino acids. Germline loops: CDR1 MNHNS, CDR2 SASEGT. In nucleotides, the CDR3 is TGTGCCAGCAGCTTGGACAGAAACCAAGAGACCCAGTACTTC. Protein product: CASSLDRNQETQYF.

The chain combines TRBV15 with TRBJ1-2; D is unresolved. Germline CDR1 LNHNV, CDR2 YYDKDF (reference sequence). V gave up 5 bases and J gave up 2 bases, with 15 bases separating them. The CDR3 loop spans 15 amino acids. The CDR3 loop is CATSEGPDRNYGYTF. CDR3 DNA sequence: TGTGCCACCAGCGAGGGTCCGGACCGGAACTATGGCTACACCTTC.

V is TRBV19 and J is TRBJ1-5, with 7 bases that match TRBD1. J gave up 7 bases and V 3 bases, and 12 bases lay outside the gene matches. CDR1 is LNHDA and CDR2 is SQIVND in the germline V gene (reference sequence). The CDR3 runs to 16 residues. This chain's CDR3 is CASSIRGTEATQPQHF. The DNA for the CDR3 is TGTGCCAGTAGTATTAGAGGGACAGAGGCGACACAGCCCCAGCATTTT.

This clonotype was counted ten times or more. The rearrangement links TRBV5-1 to TRBJ2-7, with TRBD1 matching 9 bases. The CDR3 has 14 amino acids. Looked up from germline, CDR1 is SGHRS and CDR2 is YFSETQ. V trimming: 7 bases; J trimming: 6 bases; junction bases outside the gene matches: 11. CDR3 sequence reads: CASETGTGLSEQYF. CDR3 DNA sequence: TGCGCCAGCGAAACCGGGACAGGGTTATCCGAGCAGTACTTC.

The V gene is TRBV5-1, the J gene TRBJ2-3; 9 nucleotides agree with TRBD1. After removal of 4 bases from V and 2 bases from J, the junction contained 8 bases not matched to a gene. The CDR3 extends over 16 amino acids. Germline V gene lookup returns CDR1 SGHRS and CDR2 YFSETQ. CDR3 nucleotides: TGCGCCAGCAGCCTTAGAGGGACAGGGACCACAGATACGCAGTATTTT. Encoded protein: CASSLRGTGTTDTQYF.

V is TRBV6-1 and J is TRBJ1-2; 9 nucleotides match TRBD1. The CDR3 extends over 14 amino acids. The trim removed 6 bases at V and 8 bases at J, leaving 10 bases unmatched. Germline assignment: CDR1 MNHNS and CDR2 SASEGT. CDR3 residues: CASRITGGAGGYTF. CDR3 bases: TGTGCCAGCAGGATAACAGGGGGCGCGGGGGGCTACACCTTC.

Of note for this clonotype: This may be a read error: a much more frequent sequence differs by one nucleotide. V and J are TRBV12-3 or TRBV12-4 and TRBJ1-2; 10 nucleotides match TRBD1. The ends lost 6 bases at V and 1 base at J; junction bases unmatched: 5. The CDR3 is made up of 15 amino acids. The CDR3 nucleotides are TGTGCCAGCAGATGGACAGGGGGTTTTAACTATGGCTACACCTTC. Encoded protein: CASRWTGGFNYGYTF.